This entry lists 6 T cell receptor beta chains sequenced from one sample in a study of glioma-infiltrating T cells. Using RNA template, CDR3s of TCR alpha and beta were amplified with iRepertoire arm-PCR. TCRdb recomputed calls from the multiplex PCR reads with MiXCR, one row per CDR3 protein. The sample includes 150,000 to 200,000 distinct CDR3 sequences, 32% of them seen just once. Sequenced: glioma tissue, nonneoplastic brain tissue, or PBMCs (not recorded which). These receptors were collected from a human donor with low-grade glioma or glioblastoma, undergoing nonglioma brain surgery, or in good health (not recorded which).

This clonotype has ten or more counts. The V call is TRBV2, the J call TRBJ1-1; 7 positions match TRBD1. Germline CDR1 and CDR2: SNHLY and FYNNEI. The junction had 10 bases not matched to a gene; V was cut back by 7 bases and J by 5 bases. This CDR3 comprises 14 residues. Here the CDR3 reads CASNPTTGVTEAFF. The DNA for the CDR3 is TGTGCCAGCAATCCGACAACAGGGGTTACTGAAGCTTTCTTT.

As concerns this clonotype: At one boundary the junction diverges from the germline segment, which might be a read error. The chain links TRBV9 to TRBJ1-3, with D hard to call. The CDR3 spans 14 residues. Per germline, CDR1 SGDLS and CDR2 YYNGEE. This chain's CDR3 is CASSAWTAGNTTYF. CDR3 DNA sequence: TGTGCCAGCAGCGCATGGACGGCTGGAAACACCACATATTTT. Complete variable domain (other parts from reference TRBV9 and TRBJ1-3): DSGVTQTPKHLITATGQRVTLRCSPRSGDLSVYWYQQSLDQGLQFLIQYYNGEERAKGNILERFSAQQFPDLHSELNLSSLELGDSALYFCASSAWTAGNTTYFGEGSWLTVV.

This clonotype was recorded many times. The rearrangement uses TRBV15 and TRBJ1-1; D ambiguous. The length of the CDR3 is 14 residues. The germline V and J ends were trimmed by 0 bases and 7 bases, with 12 bases remaining between them. CDR1 and CDR2 (germline): LNHNV, YYDKDF (reference sequence). The CDR3 nucleotides read TGTGCCACCAGCAGAGACCCCCCAAGGGTTGAAGCTTTCTTT. Amino acids: CATSRDPPRVEAFF. Full variable domain (outside the CDR3, taken from reference TRBV15 and TRBJ1-1): DAMVIQNPRYQVTQFGKPVTLSCSQTLNHNVMYWYQQKSSQAPKLLFHYYDKDFNNEADTPDNFQSRRPNTSFCFLDIRSPGLGDTAMYLCATSRDPPRVEAFFGQGTRLTVV.

This clonotype was seen at least ten times. Given a much more abundant clone one base away, this may be a read error. The chain employs TRBV5-4 and TRBJ1-2; 7 bases map to TRBD1. Germline loops: CDR1 SGHNT, CDR2 YYREEE (reference sequence). The CDR3 has 13 amino acids. The junction had 4 bases not matched to a gene; V was cut back by 4 bases and J by 4 bases. DNA for the CDR3: TGTGCCAGCAGCCACCGGGACAGCTATGGCTACACCTTC. Amino acids: CASSHRDSYGYTF.

This clonotype was seen a single time. One base away lies a much larger clone, so this may be a sequencing read error. The chain couples TRBV7-2 to TRBJ1-3, with unresolved D. The CDR3 is made up of 15 amino acids. Germline lookup yields CDR1 SGHTA and CDR2 FQGNSA. For the CDR3, the DNA is TGTGCCAGCAGCTTAGCGCGGCGGTCTGGAAGCACCATATATTTT. Translated, it gives CASSLARRSGSTIYF.

This clonotype has more than one count but fewer than ten. The rearrangement uses TRBV19 and TRBJ1-5; D call uncertain. Germline values: CDR1 LNHDA, CDR2 SQIVND (reference sequence). The V gene lost 5 bases and the J gene lost 1 base, with 12 bases spanning the gap. CDR3 length: 15 residues. The CDR3 loop is CASSFFLESNQPQHF. CDR3 in DNA: TGTGCCAGTAGTTTTTTTTTGGAGAGCAATCAGCCCCAGCATTTT.